This T cell receptor (beta chain) was documented in a study of cytomegalovirus exposure and HLA in healthy donors. Study results and limitations: Cytomegalovirus status was reportedly diagnosed by the classifier with high specificity and sensitivity. Later work found most CMV-associated TCR beta chains apparently HLA-restricted. A list of approximately 160 TCR beta chains associated with cytomegalovirus was given.

Vbeta (60) and Jbeta (13) primers were used in the PCR. Clones were read by immunoSEQ multiplex PCR, and TCRdb kept only the in-frame ones, dropping some. The sample holds some 150,000 clones, around 9.6% seen once. V lost 7 bases and J lost 0; bases outside the gene matches: 8. Germline CDR1 SGHTA, CDR2 FQGNSA. The CDR3 length is 15 residues. In regard to this clone: Its target is not known.

The receptor comes from a male donor in good health and CMV-seronegative. V is TRBV7-2 and J is TRBJ1-2, with TRBD1 matching over 7 bases. The material sequenced was PBMCs. For the CDR3, the DNA is TGTGCCAGCACCCCTCTCGGGACAGCTAACTATGGCTACACCTTC. Amino acid sequence: CASTPLGTANYGYTF.